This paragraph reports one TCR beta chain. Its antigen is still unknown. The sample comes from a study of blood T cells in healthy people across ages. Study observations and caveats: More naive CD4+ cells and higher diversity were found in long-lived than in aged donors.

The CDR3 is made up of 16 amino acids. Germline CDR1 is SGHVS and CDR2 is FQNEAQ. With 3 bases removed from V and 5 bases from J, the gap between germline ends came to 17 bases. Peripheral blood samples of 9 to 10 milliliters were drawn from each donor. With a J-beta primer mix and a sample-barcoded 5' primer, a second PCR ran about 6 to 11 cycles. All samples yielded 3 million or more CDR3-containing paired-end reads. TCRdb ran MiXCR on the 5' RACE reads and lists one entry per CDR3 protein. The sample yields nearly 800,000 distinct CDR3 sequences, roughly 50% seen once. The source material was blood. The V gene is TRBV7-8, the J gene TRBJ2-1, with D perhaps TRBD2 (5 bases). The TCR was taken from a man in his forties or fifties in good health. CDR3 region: CASSLSGNIQHNEQFF. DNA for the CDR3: TGTGCCAGCAGCTTGTCCGGGAACATCCAACACAATGAGCAGTTCTTC.